Many counts were recorded for the clone carrying this T cell receptor (beta chain). Amplification of the TCR beta CDR3 regions used RNA transcripts (as template). An opening RT-PCR round employed HTBI primers and preceded a second-round multiplex PCR. TCRdb independently ran MiXCR on the multiplex PCR reads; one entry per CDR3 protein. This table has some 350,000 distinct CDR3 sequences, roughly a sixth appearing once. This entry comes from a study of Graves' ophthalmopathy and Graves' hyperthyroidism. This TCR was recovered from an adult woman with stable Graves' hyperthyroidism. Input material: peripheral blood.

In DNA, the CDR3 is TGTGCCACCAGCAGAAATACAGGGCCCTACGAGCAGTACTTC. Its protein is CATSRNTGPYEQYF. The chain uses TRBV15 and TRBJ2-7, with D maybe TRBD1 (6 bases). V lost 2 bases and J 2 bases, leaving 10 bases between the germline ends. CDR3 length equals 14 residues. The germline V gene encodes CDR1 LNHNV and CDR2 YYDKDF (reference sequence).